These T cell receptor beta chains were read from a single sample in a study of tumor and adjacent non-tumor tissue in lung cancer. MiXCR, run by TCRdb on the multiplex PCR reads, gives a single entry per CDR3 protein. The table includes roughly 220,000 distinct CDR3 sequences, 60% to 75% detected once. Material: lung tumor tissue. All receptors derive from a man between 60 and 75 years old with non-small cell lung cancer. CDR3s include the opening cysteine and the closing phenylalanine or tryptophan. A D gene is named only where the DNA matches it firmly. The size of a clone is reported for some rows only, either as once, few or many, or as a class for expanded clones.

v_call,j_call,d_call,clone_size,cdr3_aa,cdr3_nt
TRBV11-2,TRBJ1-2,NA,NA,CVSSLMVGNYYGYTF,TGTGTCAGCAGCTTAATGGTGGGGAATTATTATGGCTACACCTTC
TRBV29-1,TRBJ2-3,TRBD2,NA,CSVTSGGTDTRYF,TGCAGTGTAACTAGCGGGGGCACGGATACTCGGTATTTT
TRBV12-3/TRBV12-4,TRBJ2-7,TRBD1,NA,CASRVTGISYEQYF,TGTGCCAGCAGAGTGACAGGGATCTCCTACGAGCAGTACTTC
TRBV4-1,TRBJ1-4,NA,NA,CTSSESDGRGEKLFF,TGCACCAGCAGCGAATCGGATGGCAGGGGTGAAAAACTGTTTTTT
TRBV11-2,TRBJ1-3,NA,NA,CATRFSAPGNSIYF,TGTGCCACCAGGTTCAGCGCACCTGGAAACTCCATATATTTT
TRBV7-8,TRBJ2-5,NA,NA,CASSFVQETQHF,TGTGCCAGCAGCTTTGTACAAGAGACCCAGCACTTC
TRBV6-2/TRBV6-3,TRBJ2-2,TRBD2,NA,CASSHSLGLAGVTGELFF,TGTGCCAGCAGTCACTCGCTCGGACTAGCGGGAGTCACCGGGGAGTTGTTTTTT
TRBV4-1,TRBJ1-6,NA,NA,CTSSQVRDSPIHF,TGCACCAGCAGCCAAGTTCGGGACTCACCCATCCACTTT
TRBV29-1,TRBJ2-5,NA,once,CSVVGNVVIETHYF,TGCAGCGTTGTTGGGAATGTGGTAATTGAGACCCACTACTTC
TRBV20-1,TRBJ2-7,TRBD1,few,CSAPGQGAIYEQYF,TGCAGTGCTCCCGGACAGGGGGCAATCTACGAGCAGTACTTC
TRBV11-3,TRBJ2-3,NA,many,CASSFEGADTQYF,TGTGCCAGCAGCTTTGAGGGAGCAGATACGCAGTATTTT
TRBV11-3,TRBJ2-2,NA,once,CASSFKVTTVELFF,TGCGCCAGCAGCTTTAAGGTGACGACCGTGGAGCTGTTTTTT
TRBV20-1,TRBJ2-1,TRBD2,NA,CTASSLAGISDEQFF,TGCACTGCTAGTTCGCTAGCGGGAATTTCCGATGAACAGTTCTTC
TRBV20-1,TRBJ2-7,NA,NA,CSAREGRGEQYF,TGCAGTGCTAGAGAGGGCAGGGGCGAGCAGTACTTC
TRBV6-1,TRBJ2-3,NA,NA,CASSEAARPDTQYF,TGTGCCAGCAGTGAAGCGGCTAGACCAGATACGCAGTATTTT
TRBV6-1,TRBJ1-2,NA,many,CASLPTGGFHGYTF,TGTGCCAGCTTACCCACCGGGGGATTCCATGGCTACACCTTC
TRBV28,TRBJ1-2,NA,few,CASSPTGLYGYTF,TGTGCCAGCAGTCCGACAGGCCTCTATGGCTACACCTTC
TRBV10-2,TRBJ2-1,NA,NA,CASSESILEGNKEQFF,TGCGCCAGCAGTGAGTCGATCCTCGAGGGAAACAAAGAGCAGTTCTTC
TRBV20-1,TRBJ1-5,TRBD1,once,CSVRDGGQVGNHPQHF,TGCAGTGTTAGAGATGGGGGACAGGTTGGCAATCATCCCCAGCATTTT
TRBV7-2,TRBJ2-2,TRBD1,few,CASSRGQGATGELFF,TGTGCCAGCAGCCGAGGACAGGGGGCCACCGGGGAGCTGTTTTTT
TRBV11-2,TRBJ2-6,TRBD1,NA,CASSLVPKDRPSGADVLAF,TGTGCCAGTAGCTTAGTTCCAAAGGACAGGCCCTCTGGGGCCGACGTCCTGGCTTTC
TRBV6-4,TRBJ2-3,TRBD2,NA,CASSDSSGSPDTQYF,TGTGCCAGCAGTGACTCTAGCGGGAGCCCAGATACGCAGTATTTT
TRBV11-3,TRBJ1-1,NA,NA,CASSLGRYWNTEAFF,TGTGCTAGCAGCTTAGGCCGGTACTGGAACACTGAAGCTTTCTTT
TRBV5-4,TRBJ1-3,NA,NA,CASSARGANTIYF,TGTGCCAGCAGCGCAAGAGGGGCCAACACCATATATTTT
TRBV7-8,TRBJ1-5,TRBD1,many,CASSLRQGEGPQHF,TGTGCCAGCAGCCTACGACAGGGGGAAGGGCCCCAGCATTTT
TRBV5-8,TRBJ1-2,TRBD1,NA,CASSITGQGFGGYTF,TGTGCCAGCAGCATTACGGGACAGGGGTTTGGTGGCTACACCTTC
TRBV21-1,TRBJ1-5,NA,NA,CASSKERDTRNQPQHF,TGTGCCAGCAGCAAAGAACGGGACACCCGAAATCAGCCCCAGCATTTT
TRBV20-1,TRBJ1-6,NA,few,CSAQQQNNNSPLHF,TGCAGTGCTCAGCAGCAGAACAATAATTCACCCCTCCACTTT
TRBV11-3,TRBJ2-5,NA,NA,CASSWDKGSETQYF,TGTGCCAGCAGTTGGGACAAGGGTAGCGAGACACAGTACTTC
TRBV5-1,TRBJ2-6,NA,few,CASSLATGPSGANVLTF,TGCGCCAGCAGCTTGGCGACAGGTCCCTCCGGGGCCAACGTCCTGACTTTC
TRBV6-2/TRBV6-3,TRBJ2-7,NA,NA,CASAQAIYEQYF,TGTGCCAGCGCTCAGGCTATCTACGAGCAGTACTTC
TRBV5-1,TRBJ1-1,NA,once,CASSPYGSTGAFF,TGCGCCAGCAGCCCATACGGAAGTACGGGGGCTTTCTTT
TRBV11-2,TRBJ2-2,NA,NA,CASSAEHGLTGQLFF,TGTGCCAGCAGCGCGGAACATGGACTTACCGGGCAGCTGTTTTTT
TRBV12-3/TRBV12-4,TRBJ1-5,TRBD1,NA,CASSSMLGQGRNQPQHF,TGTGCCAGCAGTTCAATGTTGGGACAGGGGAGGAATCAGCCCCAGCATTTT
TRBV13,TRBJ2-7,TRBD2,NA,CASQAGGTYEQYF,TGTGCCTCCCAGGCGGGGGGCACCTACGAGCAGTACTTC
TRBV5-5,TRBJ1-1,NA,NA,CASSRATGTVAFF,TGTGCCAGCAGCCGGGCTACGGGAACTGTAGCTTTCTTT
TRBV11-2,TRBJ1-2,TRBD1,NA,CASSIPSGQGAGYTF,TGTGCCAGCAGTATCCCCTCGGGACAGGGGGCTGGCTACACCTTC
TRBV11-1,TRBJ2-1,TRBD2,many,CASSLLAGGIYNEQFF,TGTGCCAGCAGCCTACTAGCGGGGGGAATCTACAATGAGCAGTTCTTC
TRBV29-1,TRBJ2-7,NA,NA,CSVESDKTYEQYF,TGCAGCGTTGAATCGGACAAGACCTACGAGCAGTACTTC
TRBV4-1,TRBJ2-1,NA,many,CASSQRVIAEYNEQFF,TGCGCCAGCAGCCAGAGGGTCATAGCCGAATACAATGAGCAGTTCTTC
TRBV6-2/TRBV6-3,TRBJ2-7,TRBD2,NA,CAGSFGLAVSYEQYF,TGTGCCGGCAGTTTCGGACTAGCAGTCTCCTACGAGCAGTACTTC
TRBV6-5,TRBJ1-2,TRBD1,NA,CAGSTTTGESHYGYTF,TGTGCCGGCAGTACCACGACAGGGGAGAGTCACTATGGCTACACCTTC
TRBV14,TRBJ2-5,NA,NA,CASSLKTGRGETQYF,TGTGCCAGCAGCCTCAAAACCGGACGCGGTGAGACCCAGTACTTC
TRBV29-1,TRBJ2-3,NA,NA,CDGAADTQYF,TGTGACGGGGCGGCAGATACGCAGTATTTT
TRBV4-3,TRBJ1-5,TRBD1,NA,CASSRITGTGGADTQHF,TGCGCCAGCAGCCGCATTACGGGGACAGGGGGCGCAGATACGCAGCATTTT
TRBV5-6,TRBJ2-7,NA,few,CAGSLEDSHEQYF,TGTGCCGGCAGCTTGGAGGACAGCCACGAGCAGTACTTC
TRBV11-1,TRBJ1-1,TRBD1,NA,CASSSTGQGGTEVFF,TGTGCCAGCAGCTCCACCGGACAGGGAGGTACTGAAGTTTTCTTT
TRBV12-3/TRBV12-4,TRBJ2-3,NA,NA,CASSFLVGPRITDTQYF,TGTGCGAGCAGTTTTCTAGTGGGACCTCGAATCACAGATACGCAGTATTTT
TRBV20-1,TRBJ2-3,NA,NA,CSAISDRSSTDTQFF,TGCAGTGCTATCTCCGACAGGTCTAGCACAGATACGCAGTTTTTT